The entry that follows covers one T cell receptor beta chain sequence. Antigen: not known. The sample is drawn from a study of shared clonotypes between healthy human individuals. Study-level findings and limits: Clonotype sharing among the donors was expected to vary with sequencing depth.

The test was conducted at deep level. Approximately 200 ng DNA, 25,000 to 35,000 T cell genomes, went into each sorted-subset replicate PCR. Produced via immunoSEQ multiplex PCR; TCRdb's table is partial and in-frame only. The table records about 1.1 million clones, about 72% of them present only once. This CDR3 is 14 amino acids long. Trimming shortened V by 3 bases and J by 0 bases, and 6 bases separated the two germline ends. The germline V gene has CDR1 SGDLS and CDR2 YYNGEE. The genes are TRBV9 and TRBJ2-2; D is unclear. Sequencing was carried out using memory CD4+ T cells from PBMCs. Subset described: CD45RA-negative fraction. The sequence came from a man aged 18 to 35 in good health. Some clones in this sample may be carry-over from other donors' samples. The CDR3 coding sequence is TGTGCCAGCAGCGCAACAGCGAACACCGGGGAGCTGTTTTTT. This encodes CASSATANTGELFF.